Shown below are 12 T cell receptor beta chains from a single sample sequenced in a study of CD8+CD57+ T cells in acquired aplastic anemia. Both TCR beta VDJ combination and CDR3 sequence profiling were carried out. Genomic DNA was the template for this profiling. MiXCR, run by TCRdb on the reads, gives a single entry per CDR3 protein. In the table there are 200,000 to 250,000 distinct CDR3 sequences, 61% of which are singletons. The sample comprised sorted CD4+, CD8+, or CD8+CD57+ T cells (not recorded which) from PBMCs. All receptors come from a human donor in good health.

The V gene is TRBV5-4, the J gene TRBJ2-7; D not certain. The CDR3 has 14 amino acids. CDR1 is SGHNT and CDR2 is YYREEE in the germline V gene (reference sequence). Trimming took off 2 bases at V and 4 bases at J, with 13 bases between the two ends. The CDR3 is CASSFGGPPYEQYF. CDR3 nucleotides: TGTGCCAGCAGCTTCGGCGGTCCCCCTTACGAGCAGTACTTC.

The chain combines TRBV9 with TRBJ2-4, with D uncertain. Germline CDR1 reads SGDLS; CDR2 reads YYNGEE. The CDR3 runs to 18 residues. V lost 0 bases and J 0 bases, leaving 16 bases between the germline ends. In nucleotides, the CDR3 is TGTGCCAGCAGCGTAGCTGCGGAGCTGGAACTAGCCAAAAACATTCAGTACTTC. It codes for CASSVAAELELAKNIQYF.

This clonotype was observed many times. The rearrangement joins TRBV7-9 to TRBJ2-1; the match to TRBD2 covers 10 bases. Trimming removed 5 bases from V and 7 bases from J; junction bases left unmatched: 8. The CDR3 is 15 residues long. Looked up from germline, CDR1 is SEHNR and CDR2 is FQNEAQ (reference sequence). In nucleotides, the CDR3 is TGTGCCAGCAGCCTACCGGGACTAGCGTTAAATGAGCAGTTCTTC. As protein: CASSLPGLALNEQFF.

This clonotype was counted between two and nine times. This sequence joins TRBV9 and TRBJ2-7; D not certain. This CDR3 region has 14 residues. Germline assignment: CDR1 SGDLS and CDR2 YYNGEE. The V end was cut by 3 bases, the J end by 3 bases, with 13 bases between. CDR3 coding DNA: TGTGCCAGCAGCGCCCATACCGCAGGCTACGAGCAGTACTTC. Residues: CASSAHTAGYEQYF. The full variable domain, completed using reference TRBV9 and TRBJ2-7, is DSGVTQTPKHLITATGQRVTLRCSPRSGDLSVYWYQQSLDQGLQFLIQYYNGEERAKGNILERFSAQQFPDLHSELNLSSLELGDSALYFCASSAHTAGYEQYFGPGTRLTVT.

This clonotype was observed a handful of times. The junction departs from germline at one end; a sequencing error may be responsible. In DNA form, the CDR3 reads TGCGCTAGCAGTGAGGGCAGGGTCTCCTACGAGCAGTACTTC. Translating it yields CASSEGRVSYEQYF. The chain carries TRBV10-1 and TRBJ2-7; the D gene could be TRBD1 or TRBD2 (5 bases each). The CDR3 has 14 residues. Germline CDR1 WNHNN, CDR2 SYGVQD (reference sequence).

This clonotype was counted a few times. CDR3 DNA sequence: TGTGCCAGCAGCGTAGAGTTATCGGGAGGGCCGAGCGAGCAGTACTTC. Residues: CASSVELSGGPSEQYF. The gene calls are TRBV9 and TRBJ2-7; 8 bases agree with TRBD2. Trimming took 0 bases from V and 6 from J; bases not matched to a gene: 11. This CDR3 is 16 amino acids long. The V gene's germline CDR1 is SGDLS and CDR2 YYNGEE.

This clonotype occurred many times. CDR3 amino acids: CASTPQGNSPLHF. As DNA, the CDR3 is TGTGCCAGCACCCCCCAGGGGAACTCACCCCTCCACTTT. The chain combines TRBV12-3 or TRBV12-4 with TRBJ1-6, with TRBD1 as a possible D gene (6 bases). V lost 7 bases and J lost 10, with 14 bases in between. This CDR3 region has 13 residues.

The chain uses TRBV20-1 and TRBJ1-5, with D hard to call. The germline V and J ends were trimmed by 1 base and 0 bases, with 10 bases remaining between them. This CDR3 has 15 amino acids. Germline CDR1 reads DFQATT; CDR2 reads SNEGSKA (reference sequence). The CDR3 DNA sequence: TGCAGTGCTAGAGCGGATTCCTATAGCAATCAGCCCCAGCATTTT. Protein: CSARADSYSNQPQHF.

The chain joins TRBV7-3 to TRBJ2-3; 10 bases align to TRBD2. The CDR3 length is 14 residues. Germline CDR1 and CDR2: SGHTA and FQGTGA. The junction had 5 bases not matched to a gene; V was cut back by 7 bases and J by 4 bases. This chain's CDR3 is CASNPSGSSDTQYF. CDR3 DNA sequence: TGTGCCAGCAACCCTAGCGGGAGTTCAGATACGCAGTATTTT.

There are many counts of this clonotype. The CDR3 sequence is CSVGGQMNTEAFF. CDR3 bases: TGCAGCGTTGGGGGACAGATGAACACTGAAGCTTTCTTT. V usage is TRBV29-1 and J usage is TRBJ1-1; 7 bases map to TRBD1. The germline V gene encodes CDR1 SQVTM and CDR2 ANQGSEA. This CDR3 has 13 residues. J gave up 0 bases and V 4 bases, and 2 bases lay outside the gene matches.

The chain recombines TRBV10-3 with TRBJ1-1; tentative D call: TRBD1 (6 bases). The ends were cut back, 2 bases at V and 2 bases at J, with 9 bases in the middle. Germline loops: CDR1 ENHRY, CDR2 SYGVKD. This CDR3 is built from 14 residues. The CDR3 loop is CAISEGQRNTEAFF. The CDR3 bases are TGTGCCATCAGTGAGGGACAGAGAAACACTGAAGCTTTCTTT.

In its sample, this clonotype was seen many times. The chain carries TRBV7-9 and TRBJ2-2; 8 bases match TRBD2. The V gene end was trimmed by 5 bases and the J gene end by 3 bases; junction bases not matched to a gene: 8. CDR1 and CDR2 (germline): SEHNR, FQNEAQ (reference sequence). The CDR3 has 16 residues. CDR3 amino acids: CASSHPRGGYTGELFF. As DNA, the CDR3 is TGTGCCAGCAGCCACCCCCGGGGGGGGTACACCGGGGAGCTGTTTTTT.